This TCR beta chain was sequenced during a study of T cells in women clearing cervical HPV infection. In the study overall: Controls gave blood once infection was undetectable; cases at lesion identification.

In the case of this clone: With the read ending 3 residues before the CDR3 end, the germline J gene is used to fill in that end.

Profiled with immunoSEQ multiplex PCR; TCRdb holds only in-frame clones, not every one. The sample totals more than 25,000 clones. CDR1 and CDR2 (germline): DFQATT, SNEGSKA (reference sequence). The CDR3 contains 15 residues. V lost 0 bases, J lost 0 bases, and 2 bases stayed unmatched. The TCR sequence derives from a woman between 18 and 69 years old with a cervical HPV16 infection that either progressed to CIN3+ or cleared (not recorded which). This chain links TRBV20-1 with TRBJ2-4; TRBD2 matches at 7 bases. The sample taken for sequencing was blood buffy coat. The DNA read from the CDR3 is TGCAGTGCTAGAGAGCGGGGGTTAGCCAAAAACATT. Protein product: CSARERGLAKNI. In full, the CDR3 is CSARERGLAKNIQYF.